The 28 T cell receptor beta chains in this list originate from one sample, sequenced in a study of regulatory T cells in long-lasting Graves disease. Investigators prepared the TCR beta libraries by applying iRepertoire HTBI primers and Arm-PCR of CDR3 regions. TCRdb called the multiplex PCR reads again in MiXCR, with one record for every CDR3 protein. The table includes approximately 400,000 distinct CDR3 sequences, roughly a quarter detected once. The time point was: persistent/refractory GD, antithyroid drugs over 5 years with positive TRAb. TCR sequences were obtained from RNA taken from PBMCs. The source material was peripheral blood mononuclear cells (PBMCs), sampled when the disease was refractory, from a patient treated with antithyroid drugs. These receptors came from a female donor with Graves disease.

The rearrangement links TRBV30 to TRBJ2-1, with D possibly being TRBD2 (6 bases). V gave up 2 bases and J gave up 0 bases, with 11 bases separating them. Per germline, CDR1 GTSNPN and CDR2 SVGIG (reference sequence). The CDR3 totals 15 residues. CDR3 nucleotide sequence: TGTGCCTGGAGTCTGGCGGGAATCTCCTACAATGAGCAGTTCTTC. It specifies CAWSLAGISYNEQFF.

The chain carries TRBV7-6 and TRBJ2-7; 7 bases match TRBD1. Germline CDR1 and CDR2: SGHVS and FNYEAQ. This CDR3 is built from 14 residues. Trimming took 5 bases from V and 4 from J; bases not matched to a gene: 8. As DNA, the CDR3 is TGTGCCAGCAGCCCCGACAGGGTCGGGTACGAGCAGTACTTC. It codes for CASSPDRVGYEQYF.

The sample holds a few counts of this clonotype. The rearrangement joins TRBV6-9 to TRBJ1-1; D is perhaps TRBD1 (5 bases). Germline CDR1 MNHGY, CDR2 SVAAGI. This CDR3 has 14 amino acids. V lost 3 bases to trimming and J lost 0 bases, with 8 bases between them. In DNA, the CDR3 is TGTGCCAGCAGTTACCGGGACTTGAACACTGAAGCTTTCTTT. Translating gives CASSYRDLNTEAFF.

This clonotype was found many times. The chain employs TRBV2 and TRBJ1-2; a possible D gene is TRBD1 (5 bases). V was cut by 6 bases and J by 6 bases, with 11 bases left in between. The CDR3 contains 12 residues. CDR1 is SNHLY and CDR2 is FYNNEI in the germline V gene. The CDR3 bases are TGTGCCAGCAGGCGGGACTCGAATGGCTACACCTTC. Translation: CASRRDSNGYTF.

V and J are TRBV6-5 and TRBJ1-6, with 10 bases fitting TRBD1. The CDR3 length is 18 residues. From germline, CDR1 is MNHEY and CDR2 SVGAGI. With 4 bases clipped from V and 10 bases from J, the junction kept 16 bases outside the gene matches. The CDR3 coding sequence is TGTGCCAGCAGTTTTCCCCGGGACAGGGGCCTCACCGGATCACCCCTCCACTTT. This sequence encodes CASSFPRDRGLTGSPLHF.

The table lists this clonotype with many counts. V and J are TRBV2 and TRBJ1-5; D call uncertain. The CDR3 loop spans 15 amino acids. Per germline, CDR1 SNHLY and CDR2 FYNNEI. Trimming removed 5 bases from V and 2 bases from J, with 13 bases in between. CDR3 in amino acids: CASSSSLRGNQPQHF. The CDR3 DNA is TGTGCCAGCAGTAGCAGCTTAAGGGGCAATCAGCCCCAGCATTTT.

In this sample, this clonotype turned up many times. This chain joins TRBV12-3 or TRBV12-4 and TRBJ2-2; 8 nucleotides align to TRBD1. There are 14 residues in the CDR3. Losses at the gene ends were 6 bases for V and 8 bases for J; bases not matched to a gene: 8. CDR3 DNA sequence: TGTGCCAGCAGCAGACAGGGGAAAGTGGGGGAGCTGTTTTTT. Its protein is CASSRQGKVGELFF.

The chain uses TRBV5-1 and TRBJ2-3, with TRBD1 matching 9 bases. Germline CDR1 reads SGHRS; CDR2 reads YFSETQ. V lost 0 bases to trimming and J lost 5 bases; unmatched junction nucleotides: 10. The CDR3 is 17 residues long. CDR3 amino acids: CASSLGRRDRVIDTQYF. CDR3 bases: TGCGCCAGCAGCTTGGGGCGTCGGGACAGGGTCATAGATACGCAGTATTTT.

This clonotype appeared many times. V is TRBV12-3 or TRBV12-4 and J is TRBJ2-7, with 11 bases lining up with TRBD2. The CDR3 spans 16 residues. J was trimmed by 4 bases and V by 4 bases; bases with no gene match: 9. The CDR3, as DNA: TGTGCCAGCAGTTCCCGGACTAGCGGGCTGGGTTACGAGCAGTACTTC. This gives the protein CASSSRTSGLGYEQYF.

This CDR3 reads CANSPNPGTEAFF. As DNA, the CDR3 is TGTGCCAACAGCCCTAACCCGGGCACTGAAGCTTTCTTT. The rearrangement links TRBV28 to TRBJ1-1; no reliable D call. Germline CDR1 and CDR2: MDHEN and SYDVKM. The germline V and J ends were trimmed by 10 bases and 4 bases, with 16 bases remaining between them. The CDR3 contains 13 residues.

The chain employs TRBV29-1 and TRBJ2-4; tentative D call: TRBD1 (6 bases). Looked up from germline, CDR1 is SQVTM and CDR2 is ANQGSEA. The CDR3 consists of 14 residues. V gave up 7 bases and J gave up 3 bases, with 16 bases separating them. CDR3 nucleotides: TGCAGCGGGACAGAGCCTCAGGGCAAAAACATTCAGTACTTC. Its protein is CSGTEPQGKNIQYF.

V is TRBV29-1 and J is TRBJ1-1; D gene unclear. V lost 2 bases to trimming and J lost 4 bases, with 14 bases between them. Germline V gives CDR1 SQVTM, CDR2 ANQGSEA. The CDR3 has 14 amino acids. CDR3 in amino acids: CSVELRVLGTEAFF. The CDR3 DNA sequence: TGCAGCGTTGAACTCCGAGTACTGGGCACTGAAGCTTTCTTT.

The chain has TRBV6-1 and TRBJ1-1; D might be TRBD1 (6 bases). Germline V gives CDR1 MNHNS, CDR2 SASEGT. The CDR3 is made up of 12 amino acids. The V end was cut by 5 bases, the J end by 11 bases, with 15 bases between. The CDR3 protein is CASSLSGQRAFF. CDR3 nucleotide sequence: TGTGCCAGCAGTCTAAGCGGACAGCGGGCTTTCTTT.

This clonotype showed up just a few times. This chain links TRBV6-1 with TRBJ1-1; D gene ambiguous. Germline CDR1 and CDR2: MNHNS and SASEGT. This CDR3 has 14 residues. With 8 bases removed from V and 5 bases from J, the gap between germline ends came to 18 bases. Here the CDR3 reads CASAGWGQTTEAFF. CDR3 DNA: TGTGCCAGCGCTGGGTGGGGTCAGACGACTGAAGCTTTCTTT.

This clonotype was seen only a few times. The gene calls are TRBV11-2 and TRBJ1-2; TRBD1 matches at 8 bases. Germline CDR1 reads SGHAT; CDR2 reads FQNNGV. The V segment lost 2 bases and the J segment 6 bases; nucleotides outside the gene matches: 11. This CDR3 comprises 16 residues. The CDR3 loop is CASSLLRRTGRNGYTF. The DNA for the CDR3 is TGTGCCAGCAGCTTACTACGACGGACAGGGAGGAATGGCTACACCTTC.

Many counts were recorded for this clonotype. J is TRBJ2-4 and V is TRBV28, with 14 bases matching TRBD2. V lost 5 bases to trimming and J lost 3 bases; unmatched junction nucleotides: 15. This CDR3 is built from 20 residues. Germline CDR1 reads MDHEN; CDR2 reads SYDVKM. The CDR3 coding sequence is TGTGCCAGCAGTGTGCCGGGACTAGCGGGAGACCCGGGAGACAAAAACATTCAGTACTTC. Its protein product is CASSVPGLAGDPGDKNIQYF. Combining the CDR3 with reference TRBV28 and TRBJ2-4 gives the whole variable domain DVKVTQSSRYLVKRTGEKVFLECVQDMDHENMFWYRQDPGLGLRLIYFSYDVKMKEKGDIPEGYSVSREKKERFSLILESASTNQTSMYLCASSVPGLAGDPGDKNIQYFGAGTRLSVL.

This clonotype was detected ten times or more. The rearrangement uses TRBV10-3 and TRBJ1-1; no firm D call. This CDR3 comprises 12 residues. Germline V gene data show CDR1 as ENHRY and CDR2 as SYGVKD. Trimming removed 4 bases at V and 2 bases at J, with 5 bases between. CDR3: CAISGSNTEAFF. CDR3 in DNA: TGTGCCATCAGTGGATCTAACACTGAAGCTTTCTTT.

This clonotype has only a few counts. V is TRBV12-3 or TRBV12-4 and J is TRBJ2-2; no reliable D call. The V and J ends lost 7 bases and 6 bases respectively, with 9 bases between them. The CDR3 sequence is 12 residues long. The CDR3 loop reads CASTQAAGELFF. CDR3 coding DNA: TGTGCCAGCACCCAGGCGGCCGGGGAGCTGTTTTTT.

There are many counts of this clonotype. The chain employs TRBV3-1 and TRBJ2-5, with 7 positions matching TRBD2. This CDR3 is built from 15 residues. Germline values: CDR1 LGHDT, CDR2 YNNKEL (reference sequence). With V trimmed by 3 bases and J by 5 bases, 9 bases remained unmatched. CDR3 coding DNA: TGTGCCAGCAGCCACGGCGGGGGAGGGAGGGAGACCCAGTACTTC. Amino acids: CASSHGGGGRETQYF.

This clonotype was detected a few times. The chain couples TRBV30 to TRBJ1-2; 9 bases align to TRBD1. Germline assignment: CDR1 GTSNPN and CDR2 SVGIG (reference sequence). Trimming cost V 6 bases and J 8 bases; bases outside gene matches: 4. CDR3 length: 11 amino acids. The CDR3 sequence is CACRTGEGYTF. The CDR3 DNA reads TGTGCCTGCAGGACAGGGGAAGGCTACACCTTC.

This sequence joins TRBV5-4 and TRBJ2-5; TRBD1 agrees at 8 bases. CDR1 and CDR2 from the germline V gene are SGHNT and YYREEE (reference sequence). The CDR3 is 13 amino acids. With 4 bases clipped from V and 4 bases from J, the junction kept 3 bases outside the gene matches. CDR3 coding DNA: TGTGCCAGCAGCGCGACAGGGGTAGAGACCCAGTACTTC. It is translated as CASSATGVETQYF. The entire variable domain, with the rest obtained from reference TRBV5-4 and TRBJ2-5, is as follows: ETGVTQSPTHLIKTRGQQVTLRCSSQSGHNTVSWYQQALGQGPQFIFQYYREEENGRGNFPPRFSGLQFPNYSSELNVNALELDDSALYLCASSATGVETQYFGPGTRLLVL.

The genes are TRBV5-1 and TRBJ1-1; possible D gene TRBD1, 5 bases. Germline lookup yields CDR1 SGHRS and CDR2 YFSETQ. V lost 5 bases and J lost 3, with 17 bases in between. The CDR3 is 15 residues long. DNA of the CDR3: TGCGCCAGCAGAGGGGCGTTAGGCTTGGACACTGAAGCTTTCTTT. Residues: CASRGALGLDTEAFF.

The gene calls are TRBV6-5 and TRBJ1-2, with TRBD1 matching 9 bases. The junction had 6 bases not matched to a gene; V was cut back by 4 bases and J by 3 bases. The CDR3 is made up of 15 amino acids. Germline loops: CDR1 MNHEY, CDR2 SVGAGI. The CDR3 region has the DNA TGTGCCAGCAGTTCGGGACAGGGAGGGGACTATGGCTACACCTTC. Its protein is CASSSGQGGDYGYTF.

V and J are TRBV29-1 and TRBJ2-1; D possibly matches TRBD1 or TRBD2 (5 bases each). V lost 2 bases, J lost 15 bases, and 11 bases lay in between. The CDR3 is made up of 10 amino acids. Germline values: CDR1 SQVTM, CDR2 ANQGSEA. The CDR3 loop is CSVEPGTGFF. The CDR3 DNA is TGCAGCGTTGAACCAGGGACCGGGTTCTTC.

This clonotype occurred a few times. This chain uses TRBV6-2 or TRBV6-3 with TRBJ2-7; weak D call: TRBD1 (6 bases). Germline lookup yields CDR1 MNHEY and CDR2 SVGEGT. Trimming cost V 2 bases and J 1 base, with 12 bases left between them. The CDR3 is made up of 15 amino acids. The CDR3 coding sequence is TGTGCCAGCAGTTACGGGCCAGGGGAATCCTACGAGCAGTACTTC. Its translation is CASSYGPGESYEQYF.

The table lists this clonotype with many counts. The genes are TRBV2 and TRBJ2-2, with a possible D match to TRBD2 (6 bases). The V end lost 4 bases, the J end lost 5 bases, and 8 bases lay between the germline ends. The CDR3 covers 13 residues. Germline V gene lookup returns CDR1 SNHLY and CDR2 FYNNEI. The DNA for the CDR3 is TGTGCCAGCAGTGTCAGCGGGACCGGGGAGCTGTTTTTT. Translating gives CASSVSGTGELFF.

This clonotype was recorded at least ten times. This sequence joins TRBV28 and TRBJ2-7; possible D gene TRBD1, 6 bases. Germline V gene lookup returns CDR1 MDHEN and CDR2 SYDVKM. Trimming shortened V by 3 bases and J by 6 bases, and 15 bases separated the two germline ends. The CDR3 totals 14 residues. The CDR3 nucleotides read TGTGCCAGCAGTTTCTTCACAGGGACGGGCGAGCAGTACTTC. This gives the protein CASSFFTGTGEQYF.

The chain recombines TRBV6-5 with TRBJ2-7; D remains unclear. Germline CDR1 reads MNHEY; CDR2 reads SVGAGI. V was pared by 4 bases and J by 0 bases, with 16 bases between. The CDR3 totals 16 residues. CDR3 amino acids: CASSSPRLVRSYEQYF. The CDR3 nucleotides are TGTGCCAGCAGTTCACCCCGGCTGGTCCGCTCCTACGAGCAGTACTTC.